This TCR beta chain was recovered during a study of CD4 T cells in relation to SARS-CoV-2 and coronaviruses. Study at large: The restricting HLA molecule for shared crossreactive spike epitopes was mapped.

There are 13 residues in the CDR3. V gave up 2 bases and J gave up 4 bases, with 8 bases separating them. Per the germline V gene, CDR1 is SNHLY and CDR2 is FYNNEI. Assay: immunoSEQ multiplex PCR; the TCRdb copy retains only in-frame clones and omits some. Of just under 30,000 clones in the sample, 72% are singletons; the top ten hold more than 9%. Study-wide results and limits: Crossreactivity was assessed only for spike protein, not other viral proteins.

A note on this clone: Its antigen is unknown.

The unexposed donors gave CD4+ T cells in 2011-2018, prior to COVID-19. The cells were cultured for about ten days before CD4+ T cells were isolated. Testing used SARS-CoV-2 S/N and four cold-coronavirus spikes on unexposed-donor CD4+ T cells, cells permitting. This chain links TRBV2 with TRBJ1-2; D remains unclear. Sequencing input: CD4+ T cells from PBMCs, cultured in vitro. The receptor was isolated from a human donor in good health. The CDR3 spells CASSERASYGYTF. For the CDR3, the DNA is TGTGCCAGCAGTGAAAGGGCCTCCTATGGCTACACCTTC.